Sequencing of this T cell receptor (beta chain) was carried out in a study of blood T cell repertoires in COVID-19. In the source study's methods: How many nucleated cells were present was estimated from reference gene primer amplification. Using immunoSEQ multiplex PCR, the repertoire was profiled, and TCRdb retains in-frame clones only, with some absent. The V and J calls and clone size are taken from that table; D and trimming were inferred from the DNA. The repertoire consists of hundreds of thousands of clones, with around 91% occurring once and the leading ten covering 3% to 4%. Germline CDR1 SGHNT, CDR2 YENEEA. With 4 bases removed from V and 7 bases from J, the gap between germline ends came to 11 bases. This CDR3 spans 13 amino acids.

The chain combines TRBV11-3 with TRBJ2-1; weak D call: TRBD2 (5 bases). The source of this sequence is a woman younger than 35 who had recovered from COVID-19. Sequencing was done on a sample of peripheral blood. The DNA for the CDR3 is TGTGCCAGCAGCTCTCTCCTAGCAAATGAGCAGTTCTTC. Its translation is CASSSLLANEQFF.